The 14 T cell receptor beta chains reported below all come from one sample, sequenced in a study of T-cell memory formation after mild COVID-19 (dated by TCRdb to about 2021). Libraries came from 5' RACE. The sequencer listed for this sample is Illumina NovaSeq 6000. In TCRdb, the public reads were trimmed at Q25 with fastp and aligned with MiXCR, with productive beta chains retained. For every CDR3 protein sequence, its rows merge into one entry that carries the most common genes and DNA. The sample yields fewer than 110,000 distinct CDR3 sequences; approximately 15% were counted once. Clones ranked in the top ten supply about 39% of the sample. The source material was PBMCs or a T cell subset sorted from them (not recorded which). The receptors were gathered from a man in his late teens or twenties who had mild COVID-19 (a few samples of this study predate the infection). The sample titles of this study are shuffled in the database, so cell type and time point are left out; the donor was told from shared clones.

The gene calls are TRBV7-2 and TRBJ2-7; D assignment may be TRBD1 or TRBD2 (5 bases each). The CDR3 covers 14 residues. Germline loops: CDR1 SGHTA, CDR2 FQGNSA. With 2 bases removed from V and 7 bases from J, the gap between germline ends came to 15 bases. CDR3 DNA: TGTGCCAGCAGCTTATACGAGGGGTTCAAGGAGCAGTACTTC. Its protein product is CASSLYEGFKEQYF.

The V and J genes are TRBV7-9 and TRBJ1-1; D gene unclear. Trimming took 5 bases from V and 6 from J, leaving 10 bases between them. The CDR3 has 12 residues. Per the germline V gene, CDR1 is SEHNR and CDR2 is FQNEAQ (reference sequence). For the CDR3, the DNA is TGTGCCAGCAGCCCCGGCGGCTCTGAAGCTTTCTTT. This translates into CASSPGGSEAFF. Combining the CDR3 with reference TRBV7-9 and TRBJ1-1 gives the whole variable domain DTGVSQNPRHKITKRGQNVTFRCDPISEHNRLYWYRQTLGQGPEFLTYFQNEAQLEKSRLLSDRFSAERPKGSFSTLEIQRTEQGDSAMYLCASSPGGSEAFFGQGTRLTVV.

The chain couples TRBV12-5 to TRBJ2-5, with D possibly matching TRBD2 (6 bases). CDR3 size: 14 residues. The V gene lost 0 bases and the J gene lost 4 bases, with 9 bases spanning the gap. Germline V gene data show CDR1 as LGHNT and CDR2 as FRNRAP. As DNA, the CDR3 is TGTGCTAGTGGTTTGGTGGGGGGTAGAGAGACCCAGTACTTC. The encoded protein is CASGLVGGRETQYF.

The chain has TRBV12-3 or TRBV12-4 and TRBJ2-1; D remains unclear. V was shortened by 4 bases and J by 9 bases, with 4 bases between the two germline ends. The length of the CDR3 is 10 residues. CDR3 sequence (DNA): TGTGCCAGCAGTTCGCGTGAGCAGTTCTTC. The encoded protein is CASSSREQFF.

This clonotype showed up many times. The rearrangement uses TRBV12-3 or TRBV12-4 and TRBJ2-1, with TRBD1 as a possible D gene (6 bases). This CDR3 contains 17 residues. V was clipped by 2 bases and J by 3 bases, with 17 bases between them. The CDR3 here is CASSLLGRGPFYNEQFF. The CDR3 nucleotides are TGTGCCAGCAGTTTATTGGGCAGGGGTCCCTTCTACAATGAGCAGTTCTTC.

This clonotype was detected only a few times. The rearrangement uses TRBV30 and TRBJ2-5; TRBD2 aligns across 7 bases. V dropped 2 bases and J dropped 4; count of bases not matched to a gene: 19. Germline lookup yields CDR1 GTSNPN and CDR2 SVGIG (reference sequence). The CDR3 consists of 18 residues. The CDR3: CAWSFGSGGSFKGETQYF. CDR3 in DNA: TGTGCCTGGAGTTTTGGCTCGGGCGGGAGTTTTAAGGGAGAGACCCAGTACTTC.

There are a few counts of this clonotype. V is TRBV6-2 or TRBV6-3 and J is TRBJ2-7; D is undetermined. The CDR3 runs 15 residues. CDR1 and CDR2 from the germline V gene are MNHEY and SVGEGT. V lost 8 bases and J lost 2, with 19 bases in between. CDR3 loop: CASLDLPDPTYEQYF. In DNA form, the CDR3 reads TGTGCCAGCCTCGACCTGCCGGATCCAACCTACGAGCAGTACTTC.

This sequence joins TRBV9 and TRBJ2-7; D is unresolved. The CDR3 consists of 13 residues. V lost 3 bases and J lost 3, with 10 bases in between. Germline V gives CDR1 SGDLS, CDR2 YYNGEE. The CDR3, as DNA: TGTGCCAGCAGCGCCGACGACTTCTACGAGCAGTACTTC. It yields the protein CASSADDFYEQYF.

The chain combines TRBV5-6 with TRBJ2-1, with TRBD2 matching over 11 bases. The CDR3 has 16 residues. Losses at the gene ends were 4 bases for V and 0 bases for J; bases not matched to a gene: 3. Germline V gene sequence: CDR1 SGHDT, CDR2 YYEEEE. CDR3 region: CASSLGLAGSYNEQFF. CDR3 nucleotides: TGTGCCAGCAGCCTAGGACTAGCGGGCTCCTACAATGAGCAGTTCTTC.

This chain joins TRBV28 and TRBJ2-1; TRBD1 might be the D (6 bases). V was clipped by 2 bases and J by 2 bases, with 7 bases between them. Germline CDR1 MDHEN, CDR2 SYDVKM. The CDR3 runs to 14 residues. The CDR3 here is CASSLQGTYNEQFF. CDR3 nucleotides: TGTGCCAGCAGTTTACAGGGGACCTACAATGAGCAGTTCTTC.

This clonotype was counted ten times or more. This chain connects TRBV12-3 or TRBV12-4 to TRBJ2-1, with D maybe TRBD2 (7 bases). The V end lost 9 bases, the J end lost 6 bases, and 12 bases lay between the germline ends. The CDR3 contains 12 residues. For the CDR3, the DNA is TGTGCCAGGTGCGGGGGCCCCAATGAGCAGTTCTTC. Translation: CARCGGPNEQFF.

This clonotype was detected only a few times. The chain is built from TRBV7-9 and TRBJ2-7, with D maybe TRBD2 (6 bases). The germline gives CDR1 SEHNR, CDR2 FQNEAQ (reference sequence). The V end was cut by 1 base, the J end by 6 bases, with 13 bases between. The CDR3 spans 14 residues. CDR3 in DNA: TGTGCCAGCAGCTTAGGTCCAGCGCGGGGCGAGCAGTACTTC. Its translation: CASSLGPARGEQYF.

This clonotype showed up many times. The rearrangement joins TRBV6-2 or TRBV6-3 to TRBJ2-4; either TRBD1 or TRBD2 may fit D (5 bases each). V shed 4 bases and J shed 10 bases, with 8 bases lying between them. The CDR3 loop spans 11 amino acids. In germline, CDR1 is MNHEY, CDR2 SVGEGT. CDR3 DNA: TGTGCCAGCAGTTGGGGACCGATTCAGTACTTC. This encodes CASSWGPIQYF.

This clonotype was seen more than once but under ten times. The J gene is TRBJ1-1, the V gene TRBV6-2 or TRBV6-3, with unresolved D. Germline CDR1 reads MNHEY; CDR2 reads SVGEGT. The CDR3 is 13 residues long. Deletions cut 0 bases from V and 7 bases from J, with 9 bases between. CDR3 protein: CASSYSMGGEAFF. The CDR3 region has the DNA TGTGCCAGCAGTTACTCGATGGGTGGTGAAGCTTTCTTT.